This T cell receptor (beta chain) is drawn from a study of CD8 T cells in Susac syndrome. The authors sequenced TCR beta from blood CD8+ and CD4+ T cells. The germline CDR1 and CDR2 sequences are KGHSH and LQKENI. V was shortened by 3 bases and J by 2 bases, with 9 bases between the two germline ends. The length of the CDR3 is 14 residues. With random hexamers, roughly 0.45 to 1 ug RNA was reverse transcribed. TCRdb re-analysed the immunoSEQ multiplex PCR reads in MiXCR, keeping a single row per CDR3 protein. The sample shows roughly 180,000 distinct CDR3 sequences, about 95% of them seen only once. The clonotype comes from a human donor in good health. V gene TRBV18 combines with J gene TRBJ2-3; no definite D call. The specimen sequenced was CD4+ T cells from PBMCs. CDR3 DNA sequence: TGTGCCAGCTCACCCCTATGGGCCACAGATACGCAGTATTTT. It specifies CASSPLWATDTQYF.